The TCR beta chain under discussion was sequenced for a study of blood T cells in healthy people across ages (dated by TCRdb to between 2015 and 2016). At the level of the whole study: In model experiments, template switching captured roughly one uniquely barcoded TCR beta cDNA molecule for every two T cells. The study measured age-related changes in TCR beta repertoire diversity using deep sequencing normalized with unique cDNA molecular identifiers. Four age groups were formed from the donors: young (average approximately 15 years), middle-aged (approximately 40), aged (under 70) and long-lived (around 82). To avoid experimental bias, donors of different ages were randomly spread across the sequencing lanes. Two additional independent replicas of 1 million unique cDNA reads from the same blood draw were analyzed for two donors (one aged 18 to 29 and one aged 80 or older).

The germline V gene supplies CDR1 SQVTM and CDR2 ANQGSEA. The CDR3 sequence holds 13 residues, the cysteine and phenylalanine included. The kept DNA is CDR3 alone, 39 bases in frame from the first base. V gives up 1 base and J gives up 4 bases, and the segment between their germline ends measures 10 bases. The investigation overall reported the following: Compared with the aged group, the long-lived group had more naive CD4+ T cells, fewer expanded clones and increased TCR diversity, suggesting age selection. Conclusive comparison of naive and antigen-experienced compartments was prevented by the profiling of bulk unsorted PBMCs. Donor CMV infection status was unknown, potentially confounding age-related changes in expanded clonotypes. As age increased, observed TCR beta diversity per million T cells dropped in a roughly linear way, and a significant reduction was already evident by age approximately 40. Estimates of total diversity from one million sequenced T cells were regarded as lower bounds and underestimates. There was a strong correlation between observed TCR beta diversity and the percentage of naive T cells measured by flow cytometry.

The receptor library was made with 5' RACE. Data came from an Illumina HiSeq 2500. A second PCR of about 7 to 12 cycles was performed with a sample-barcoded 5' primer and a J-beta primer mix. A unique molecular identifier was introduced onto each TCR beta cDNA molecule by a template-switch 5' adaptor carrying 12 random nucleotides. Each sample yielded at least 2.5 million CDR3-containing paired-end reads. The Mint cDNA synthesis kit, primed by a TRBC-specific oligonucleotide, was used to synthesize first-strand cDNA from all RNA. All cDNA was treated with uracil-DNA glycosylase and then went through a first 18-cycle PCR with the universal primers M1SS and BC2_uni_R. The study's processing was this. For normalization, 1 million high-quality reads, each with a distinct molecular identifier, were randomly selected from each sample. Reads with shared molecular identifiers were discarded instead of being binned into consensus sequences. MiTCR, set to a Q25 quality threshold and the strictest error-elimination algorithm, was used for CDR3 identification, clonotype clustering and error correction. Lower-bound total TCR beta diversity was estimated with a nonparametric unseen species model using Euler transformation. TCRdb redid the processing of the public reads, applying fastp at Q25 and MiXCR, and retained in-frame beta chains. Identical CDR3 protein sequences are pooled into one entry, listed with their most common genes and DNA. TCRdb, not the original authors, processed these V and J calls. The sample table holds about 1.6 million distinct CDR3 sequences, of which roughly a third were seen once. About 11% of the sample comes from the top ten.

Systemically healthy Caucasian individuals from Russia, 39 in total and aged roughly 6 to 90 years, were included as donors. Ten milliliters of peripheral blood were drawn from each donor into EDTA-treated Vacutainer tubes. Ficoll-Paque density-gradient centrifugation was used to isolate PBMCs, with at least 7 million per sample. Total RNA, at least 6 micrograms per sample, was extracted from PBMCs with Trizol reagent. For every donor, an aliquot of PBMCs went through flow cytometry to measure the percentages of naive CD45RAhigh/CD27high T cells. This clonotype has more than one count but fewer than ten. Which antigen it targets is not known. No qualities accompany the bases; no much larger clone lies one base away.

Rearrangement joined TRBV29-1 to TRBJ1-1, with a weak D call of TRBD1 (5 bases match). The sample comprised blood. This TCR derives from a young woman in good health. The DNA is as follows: TGCAGCGTTGAAGGCAGGGTGGGCACTGAAGCTTTCTTT. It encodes CSVEGRVGTEAFF. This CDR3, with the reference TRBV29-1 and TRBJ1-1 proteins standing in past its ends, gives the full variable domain SAVISQKPSRDICQRGTSLTIQCQVDSQVTMMFWYRQQPGQSLTLIATANQGSEATYESGFVIDKFPISRPNLTFSTLTVSNMSPEDSSIYLCSVEGRVGTEAFFGQGTRLTVV.